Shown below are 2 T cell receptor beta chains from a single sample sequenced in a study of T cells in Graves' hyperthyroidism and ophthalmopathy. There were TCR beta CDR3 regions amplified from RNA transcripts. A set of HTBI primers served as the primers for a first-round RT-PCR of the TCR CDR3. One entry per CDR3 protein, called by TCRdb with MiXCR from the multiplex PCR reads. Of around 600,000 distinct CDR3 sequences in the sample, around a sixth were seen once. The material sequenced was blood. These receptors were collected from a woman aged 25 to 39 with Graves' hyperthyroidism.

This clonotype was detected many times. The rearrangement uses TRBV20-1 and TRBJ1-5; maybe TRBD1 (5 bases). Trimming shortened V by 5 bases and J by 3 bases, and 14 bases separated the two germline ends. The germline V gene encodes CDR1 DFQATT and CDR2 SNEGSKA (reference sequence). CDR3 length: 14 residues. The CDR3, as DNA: TGCAGTGCTCGTCCTGGGGGATCCAATCAGCCCCAGCATTTT. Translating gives CSARPGGSNQPQHF.

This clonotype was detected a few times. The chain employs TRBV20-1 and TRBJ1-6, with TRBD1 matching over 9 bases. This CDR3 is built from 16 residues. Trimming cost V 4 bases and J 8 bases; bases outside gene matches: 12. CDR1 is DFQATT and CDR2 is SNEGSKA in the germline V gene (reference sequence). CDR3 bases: TGCAGTGCTAAAGGGGGAGGGGGACAGGGCTATTCACCCCTCCACTTT. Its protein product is CSAKGGGGQGYSPLHF.